The sequence of this TCR beta chain was determined in a study of untreated major depressive disorder. This clone turned up a few times. Its antigen remains unidentified. Measured with immunoSEQ multiplex PCR; TCRdb has only the in-frame clones, and not every one. The sample lists some 25,000 clones; roughly nine tenths were seen once. The CDR3 sequence is 15 residues long. The germline gives CDR1 LGHNT, CDR2 FRNRAP. J gave up 6 bases and V 1 base, and 6 bases lay outside the gene matches. Study results and limitations: Depressed patients' CD4+ T cells carried increased TRBV05-01 (Vbeta 5.1) usage versus control CD4+ T cells.

Sequencing was performed on CD4+ T cells from PBMCs. V is TRBV12-5 and J is TRBJ2-1; TRBD1 aligns across 7 bases. This TCR came from a woman under 40 with major depressive disorder. CDR3 sequence: CASGLGVGQSNEQFF. The CDR3 DNA sequence: TGTGCTAGTGGTTTGGGAGTGGGACAGTCCAATGAGCAGTTCTTC.